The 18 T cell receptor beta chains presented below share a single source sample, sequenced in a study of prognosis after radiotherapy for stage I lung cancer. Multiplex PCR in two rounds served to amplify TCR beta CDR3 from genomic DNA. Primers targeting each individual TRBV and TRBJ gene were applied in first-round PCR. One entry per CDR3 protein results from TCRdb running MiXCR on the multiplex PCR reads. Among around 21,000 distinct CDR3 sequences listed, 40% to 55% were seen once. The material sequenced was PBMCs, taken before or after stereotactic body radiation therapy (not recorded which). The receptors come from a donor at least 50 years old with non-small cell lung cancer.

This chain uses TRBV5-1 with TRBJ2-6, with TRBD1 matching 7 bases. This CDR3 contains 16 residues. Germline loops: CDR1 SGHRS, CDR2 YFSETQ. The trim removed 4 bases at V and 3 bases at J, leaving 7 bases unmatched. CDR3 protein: CASSRQGLDGANVLTF. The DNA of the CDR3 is TGCGCCAGCAGCCGACAGGGTCTAGATGGGGCCAACGTCCTGACTTTC.

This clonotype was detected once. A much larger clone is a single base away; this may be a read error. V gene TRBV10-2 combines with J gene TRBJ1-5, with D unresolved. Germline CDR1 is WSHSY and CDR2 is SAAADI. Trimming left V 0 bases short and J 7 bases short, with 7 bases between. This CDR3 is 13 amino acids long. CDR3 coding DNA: TGCGCCAGCAGTGAGTCGATGGCCCAGCCCCAGCATTTT. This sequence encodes CASSESMAQPQHF.

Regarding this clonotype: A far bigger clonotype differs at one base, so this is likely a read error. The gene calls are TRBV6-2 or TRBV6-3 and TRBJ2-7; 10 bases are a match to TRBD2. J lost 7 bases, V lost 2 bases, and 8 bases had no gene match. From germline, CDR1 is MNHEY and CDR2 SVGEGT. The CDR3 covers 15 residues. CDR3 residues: CASSYGAGGPDEQYF. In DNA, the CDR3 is TGTGCCAGCAGTTACGGAGCGGGAGGGCCAGATGAGCAGTACTTC.

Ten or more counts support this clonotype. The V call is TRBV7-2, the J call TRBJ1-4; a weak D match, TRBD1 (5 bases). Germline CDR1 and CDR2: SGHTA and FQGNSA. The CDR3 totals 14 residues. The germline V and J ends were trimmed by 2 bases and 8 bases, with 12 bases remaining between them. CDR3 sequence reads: CASSLRGSREKLFF. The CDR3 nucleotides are TGTGCCAGCAGCTTACGGGGGAGTAGAGAAAAACTGTTTTTT.

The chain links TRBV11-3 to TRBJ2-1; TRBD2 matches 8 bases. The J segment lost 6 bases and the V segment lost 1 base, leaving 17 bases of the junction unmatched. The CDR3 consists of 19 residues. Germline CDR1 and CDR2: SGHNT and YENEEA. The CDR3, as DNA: TGTGCCAGCAGCTTAGGACCCTCGAGCGGGAGACCTAGTTCCAATGAGCAGTTCTTC. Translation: CASSLGPSSGRPSSNEQFF.

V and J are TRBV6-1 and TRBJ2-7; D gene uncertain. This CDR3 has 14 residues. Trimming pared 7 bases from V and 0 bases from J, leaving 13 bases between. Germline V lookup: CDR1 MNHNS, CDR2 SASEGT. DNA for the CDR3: TGTGCCAGCAAGAACCGACACAGCTCCTACGAGCAGTACTTC. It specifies CASKNRHSSYEQYF.

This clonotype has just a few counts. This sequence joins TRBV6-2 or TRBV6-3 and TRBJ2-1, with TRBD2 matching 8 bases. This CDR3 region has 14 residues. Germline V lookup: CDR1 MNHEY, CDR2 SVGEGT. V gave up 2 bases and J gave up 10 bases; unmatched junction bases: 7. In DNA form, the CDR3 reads TGTGCCAGCAGTTACACCCGGACTAGCCGGGAGCAGTTCTTC. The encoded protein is CASSYTRTSREQFF.

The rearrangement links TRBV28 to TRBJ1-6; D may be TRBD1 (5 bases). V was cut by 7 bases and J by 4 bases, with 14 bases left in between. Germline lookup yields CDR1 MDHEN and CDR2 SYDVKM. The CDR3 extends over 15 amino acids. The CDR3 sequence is CASIRSGSYNSPLHF. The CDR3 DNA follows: TGTGCCAGCATTAGGTCAGGGTCATATAATTCACCCCTCCACTTT.

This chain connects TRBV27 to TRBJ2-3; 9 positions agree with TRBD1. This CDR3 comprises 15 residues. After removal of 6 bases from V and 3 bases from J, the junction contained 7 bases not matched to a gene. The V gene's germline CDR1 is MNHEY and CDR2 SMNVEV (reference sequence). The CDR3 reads CASRKGQGMTDTQYF. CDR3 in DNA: TGTGCCAGCAGAAAGGGACAGGGTATGACAGATACGCAGTATTTT.

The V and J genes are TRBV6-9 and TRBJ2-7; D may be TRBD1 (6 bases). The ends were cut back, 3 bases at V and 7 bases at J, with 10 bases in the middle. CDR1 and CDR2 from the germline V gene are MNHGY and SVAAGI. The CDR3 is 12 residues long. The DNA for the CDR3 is TGTGCCAGCAGTTACTCAGGGGAAGAGCAGTACTTC. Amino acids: CASSYSGEEQYF.

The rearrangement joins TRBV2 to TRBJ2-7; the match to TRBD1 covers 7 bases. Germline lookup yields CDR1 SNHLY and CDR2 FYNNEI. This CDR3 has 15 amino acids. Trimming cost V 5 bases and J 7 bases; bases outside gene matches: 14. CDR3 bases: TGTGCCAGCAGTAGTACCTGTACAGGGGTAGAAGAGCAGTACTTC. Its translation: CASSSTCTGVEEQYF.

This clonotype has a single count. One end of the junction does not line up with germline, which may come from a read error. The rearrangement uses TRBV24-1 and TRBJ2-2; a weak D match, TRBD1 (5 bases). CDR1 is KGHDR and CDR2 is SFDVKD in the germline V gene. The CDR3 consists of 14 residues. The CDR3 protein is CATGAGANTVELFF. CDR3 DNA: TGTGCCACCGGGGCAGGCGCGAACACCGTGGAGCTGTTTTTT.

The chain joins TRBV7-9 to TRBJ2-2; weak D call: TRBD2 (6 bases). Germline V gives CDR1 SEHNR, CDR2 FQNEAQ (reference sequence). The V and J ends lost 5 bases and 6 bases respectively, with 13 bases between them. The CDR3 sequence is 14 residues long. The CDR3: CASSPLTSPGELFF. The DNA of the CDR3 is TGTGCCAGCAGCCCGTTGACTAGTCCCGGGGAGCTGTTTTTT.

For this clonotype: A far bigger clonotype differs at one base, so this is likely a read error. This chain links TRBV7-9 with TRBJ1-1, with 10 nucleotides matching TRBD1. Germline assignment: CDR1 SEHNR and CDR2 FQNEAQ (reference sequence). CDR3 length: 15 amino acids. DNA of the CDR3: TGTGCCATCAGCTTAATCGGACAGGGGGGAACTGAAGCTTTCTTT. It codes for CAISLIGQGGTEAFF.

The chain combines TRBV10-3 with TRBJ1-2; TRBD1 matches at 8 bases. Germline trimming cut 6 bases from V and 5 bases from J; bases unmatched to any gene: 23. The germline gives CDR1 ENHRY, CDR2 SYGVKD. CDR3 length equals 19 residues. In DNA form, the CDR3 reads TGTGCCATCAGGGATAGAGGTAGCGTGACAGGGGTCTTAGATTATGGCTACACCTTC. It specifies CAIRDRGSVTGVLDYGYTF.

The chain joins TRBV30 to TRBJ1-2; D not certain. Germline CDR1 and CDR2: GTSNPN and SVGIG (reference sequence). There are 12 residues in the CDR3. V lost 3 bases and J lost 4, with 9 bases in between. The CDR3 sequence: CAWSGVSYGYTF. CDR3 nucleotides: TGTGCCTGGAGCGGTGTAAGCTATGGCTACACCTTC.

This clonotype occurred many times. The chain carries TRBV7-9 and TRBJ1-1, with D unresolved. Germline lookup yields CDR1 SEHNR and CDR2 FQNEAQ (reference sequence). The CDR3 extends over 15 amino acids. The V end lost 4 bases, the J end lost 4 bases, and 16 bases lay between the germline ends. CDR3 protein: CASSSAVVGFTEAFF. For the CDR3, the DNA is TGTGCCAGCAGCTCGGCCGTAGTGGGTTTCACTGAAGCTTTCTTT.

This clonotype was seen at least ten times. CDR3 region: CAWSPTGGGYEQYF. Here the CDR3 DNA reads TGTGCCTGGAGCCCCACAGGGGGTGGCTACGAGCAGTACTTC. The chain couples TRBV30 to TRBJ2-7; 8 bases are shared with TRBD1. Germline CDR1 reads GTSNPN; CDR2 reads SVGIG (reference sequence). CDR3 length: 14 residues. Losses at the gene ends were 3 bases for V and 3 bases for J; bases not matched to a gene: 7.